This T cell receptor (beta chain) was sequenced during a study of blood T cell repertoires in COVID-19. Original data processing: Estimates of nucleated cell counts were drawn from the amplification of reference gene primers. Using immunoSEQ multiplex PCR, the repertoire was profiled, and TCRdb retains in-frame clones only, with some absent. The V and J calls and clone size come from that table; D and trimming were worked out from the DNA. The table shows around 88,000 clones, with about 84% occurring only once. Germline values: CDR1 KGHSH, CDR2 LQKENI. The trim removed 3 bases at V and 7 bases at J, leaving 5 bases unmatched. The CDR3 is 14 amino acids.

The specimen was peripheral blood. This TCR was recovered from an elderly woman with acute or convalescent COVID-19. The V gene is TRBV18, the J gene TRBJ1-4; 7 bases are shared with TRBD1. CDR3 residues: CASSPRGQTEKLFF. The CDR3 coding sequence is TGTGCCAGCTCACCTAGGGGGCAGACTGAAAAACTGTTTTTT.